This T cell receptor beta chain was retrieved from a study of blood T cell repertoires in COVID-19 (dated by TCRdb to the early 2020s). Regarding the study in general: Samples from collaborators originated in the United States, Italy and Spain and spanned both the acute and convalescent phases of COVID-19. The prospective study material was composed of cDNA or gDNA derived from T cells, B-cell-depleted T cells, or PBMCs. Subjects who had been exposed to COVID-19, were actively infected with it, or had recovered from it provided the deeply sampled blood TCRbeta repertoires that made up the dataset. The repertoires were made available in a free public database intended to serve as a resource for research on the immune response to SARS-CoV-2. Samples were obtained from the ongoing ImmuneRACE study (first 160 participants) and from approximately 1,200 subjects provided by 6 global collaborators. The sample metadata nearly always contained a de-identified subject ID, COVID-19 status, age in years and sex. Where available, HLA class I and class II types were obtained from metadata supplied by the sample provider rather than from assay-based typing.

TCRbeta CDR3 regions were amplified from genomic DNA using the immunoSEQ Assay, a bias-controlled multiplex PCR. Turning to the authors' computational methods: Nucleated cell counts per sample were estimated from amplification of reference gene primers within the assay. To quantify the absolute abundance of each unique TCRbeta CDR3 rearrangement, sequence reads were collapsed and filtered. Productive Simpson clonality was computed per sample as the square root of Simpson's diversity index over productive rearrangements. As stored in TCRdb, this immuneACCESS dataset retains in-frame rearrangements with V and J assigned. A fraction of the clones does not appear; measured against another copy, unresolved V genes explain less than half of the discrepancy, and the remainder lacks a known reason. V, J and clone size were drawn from that table, and D and trimming were deduced from the DNA. For this sample there are hundreds of thousands of clones; roughly 90% appear just once. The ten top clones hold approximately 7.3% of the sample.

With respect to this clone: The antigen this receptor binds is unknown. Base qualities are missing; no much larger clone stands one base away.

At one collaborating source in Seattle, patients were enrolled during active infection and were followed longitudinally through the course of disease. Collaborating institutions collected whole blood in K2EDTA tubes following their own protocols. Collaborator samples were shipped for TCRbeta analysis as frozen whole blood, isolated PBMCs, or DNA extracted from either sample type. The CDR3 spans 13 residues, from the cysteine through the phenylalanine. Only CDR3 DNA remains: 39 bases, in frame from the first base. V was cut back by 6 bases and J by 5 bases, leaving a gap of 11 bases between them. Based on the germline V gene, the CDR1 and CDR2 sequences are KGHSH and LQKENI. The full study reports these points: The amount of clinical and demographic metadata varied by source and participant and was provided uncurated.

The chain is encoded by TRBV18 joined to TRBJ1-5, with no reliable assignment of the D segment. The sequencing sample was made of peripheral blood. This receptor was identified in a woman in her 70s with COVID-19, enrolled during active disease. The CDR3 region reads CASSPGVHQPQHF. The sequenced DNA is TGTGCCAGCTCCCCGGGAGTACATCAGCCCCAGCATTTT.